This TCR beta chain emerged from a study of T cell changes during pregnancy in multiple sclerosis. Sequencing used immunoSEQ multiplex PCR; TCRdb keeps in-frame clones, though not all of them. The sample holds approximately 92,000 clones, 85% to 95% seen once. This receptor was taken from a female donor with multiple sclerosis, enrolled in a pregnancy study. The specimen comprised peripheral blood, sampled in the first trimester of pregnancy.

The CDR3 reads CATNSGLAGGNTGELFF. In DNA, the CDR3 is TGTGCCACCAACTCGGGACTAGCGGGAGGGAACACCGGGGAGCTGTTTTTT. This chain uses TRBV10-3 with TRBJ2-2; 15 nucleotides line up with TRBD2. V gave up 10 bases and J gave up 1 base; unmatched junction bases: 7. This CDR3 comprises 17 residues. Germline V gene sequence: CDR1 ENHRY, CDR2 SYGVKD.